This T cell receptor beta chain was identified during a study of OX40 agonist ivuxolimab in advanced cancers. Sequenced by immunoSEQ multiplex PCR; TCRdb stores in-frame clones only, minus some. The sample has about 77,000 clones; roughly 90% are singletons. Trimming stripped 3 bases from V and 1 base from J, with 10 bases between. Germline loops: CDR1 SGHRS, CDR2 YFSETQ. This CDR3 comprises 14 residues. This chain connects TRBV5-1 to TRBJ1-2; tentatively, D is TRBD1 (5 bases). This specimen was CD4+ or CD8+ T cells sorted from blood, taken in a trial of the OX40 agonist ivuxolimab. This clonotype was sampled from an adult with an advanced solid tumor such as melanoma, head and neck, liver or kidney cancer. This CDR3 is CASSSSTDNYGYTF. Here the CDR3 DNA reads TGCGCCAGCAGCTCGTCGACAGATAACTATGGCTACACCTTC.